Listed here are 8 T cell receptor beta chains from one sample, sequenced in a study of human T cells and chemical hapten exposure. TCRdb called the RACE reads again in MiXCR, with one record for every CDR3 protein. The table lists 330,000 or so distinct CDR3 sequences, under 6.5% of them singletons. Stated time point: patch test 2, 6 weeks after DPC sensitization. Sample treatment: therapeutic diphenylcyclopropenone sensitization with weekly scalp DPC. This sample comprised whole blood, obtained in connection with sensitization to the hapten diphenylcyclopropenone (DPC). The origin of the receptors is a young woman with alopecia areata. Some clones in this sample may be carry-over from other donors' samples.

This clonotype came up once. A much bigger clone sits one base away, suggesting this may be a read error. The chain links TRBV29-1 to TRBJ2-5, with 8 bases identical to TRBD2. Germline CDR1 SQVTM, CDR2 ANQGSEA. The CDR3 consists of 14 residues. CDR3 DNA: TGCAGCGTCCAAAGTAGCGGGGTGCAAGAGACCCTGTACTTC. Translation: CSVQSSGVQETLYF. The entire variable domain, with the rest obtained from reference TRBV29-1 and TRBJ2-5, is as follows: SAVISQKPSRDICQRGTSLTIQCQVDSQVTMMFWYRQQPGQSLTLIATANQGSEATYESGFVIDKFPISRPNLTFSTLTVSNMSPEDSSIYLCSVQSSGVQETLYFGPGTRLLVL.

This clonotype has ten or more counts. The genes are TRBV7-9 and TRBJ1-1; D is ambiguous. The CDR3 length is 12 residues. Germline loops: CDR1 SEHNR, CDR2 FQNEAQ (reference sequence). V was trimmed by 1 base and J by 7 bases, leaving 7 bases between them. The CDR3 is CASSLVELEAFF. As DNA, the CDR3 is TGTGCCAGCAGCTTAGTGGAGCTTGAAGCTTTCTTT.

This clonotype was counted many times. This chain joins TRBV20-1 and TRBJ2-7; D unresolved. The CDR3 has 14 residues. The V gene lost 0 bases and the J gene lost 4 bases, with 13 bases spanning the gap. Germline loops: CDR1 DFQATT, CDR2 SNEGSKA (reference sequence). The CDR3, as DNA: TGCAGTGCTAGAGAAATAACCTCTCCTTACGAGCAGTACTTC. Encoded protein: CSAREITSPYEQYF.

In its sample, this clonotype was seen many times. The rearrangement links TRBV6-5 to TRBJ1-3, with a tentative D call TRBD1 (5 bases). Deletions cut 6 bases from V and 0 bases from J, with 9 bases between. CDR3 length: 14 amino acids. CDR1 and CDR2 from the germline V gene are MNHEY and SVGAGI. For the CDR3, the DNA is TGTGCCAGCAGAAAGGACACCTCTGGAAACACCATATATTTT. The encoded protein is CASRKDTSGNTIYF.

This clonotype was seen only a few times. This chain joins TRBV6-1 and TRBJ1-1, with D possibly matching TRBD1 (5 bases). Trimming cost V 4 bases and J 6 bases, with 12 bases left between them. This CDR3 comprises 13 residues. CDR1 is MNHNS and CDR2 is SASEGT in the germline V gene. CDR3 bases: TGTGCCAGCAGTGGTCAGGGAGGGGCTGAAGCTTTCTTT. Translation gives CASSGQGGAEAFF.

The table lists this clonotype with a few counts. The gene calls are TRBV7-2 and TRBJ2-3; no definite D call. Germline CDR1 and CDR2: SGHTA and FQGNSA. The CDR3 runs 15 residues. The V end was cut by 1 base, the J end by 4 bases, with 12 bases between. The CDR3: CASSLVSVGSDTQYF. Here the CDR3 DNA reads TGTGCCAGCAGCTTAGTCTCGGTGGGGTCAGATACGCAGTATTTT.

This clonotype was counted between two and nine times. This chain joins TRBV27 and TRBJ2-7; D not certain. The germline gives CDR1 MNHEY, CDR2 SMNVEV (reference sequence). Trimming took off 2 bases at V and 2 bases at J, with 7 bases between the two ends. This CDR3 has 13 residues. The CDR3 protein is CASSLTMTYEQYF. Written as DNA, the CDR3 is TGTGCCAGCAGTTTAACGATGACCTACGAGCAGTACTTC.

This clonotype was observed a handful of times. V gene TRBV12-3 or TRBV12-4 combines with J gene TRBJ2-7; D might be TRBD1 (5 bases). Trimming took 2 bases from V and 2 from J, leaving 10 bases between them. The length of the CDR3 is 14 residues. Here the CDR3 reads CASSLSRVPYEQYF. As DNA, the CDR3 is TGTGCCAGCAGTTTAAGCAGGGTTCCCTACGAGCAGTACTTC.